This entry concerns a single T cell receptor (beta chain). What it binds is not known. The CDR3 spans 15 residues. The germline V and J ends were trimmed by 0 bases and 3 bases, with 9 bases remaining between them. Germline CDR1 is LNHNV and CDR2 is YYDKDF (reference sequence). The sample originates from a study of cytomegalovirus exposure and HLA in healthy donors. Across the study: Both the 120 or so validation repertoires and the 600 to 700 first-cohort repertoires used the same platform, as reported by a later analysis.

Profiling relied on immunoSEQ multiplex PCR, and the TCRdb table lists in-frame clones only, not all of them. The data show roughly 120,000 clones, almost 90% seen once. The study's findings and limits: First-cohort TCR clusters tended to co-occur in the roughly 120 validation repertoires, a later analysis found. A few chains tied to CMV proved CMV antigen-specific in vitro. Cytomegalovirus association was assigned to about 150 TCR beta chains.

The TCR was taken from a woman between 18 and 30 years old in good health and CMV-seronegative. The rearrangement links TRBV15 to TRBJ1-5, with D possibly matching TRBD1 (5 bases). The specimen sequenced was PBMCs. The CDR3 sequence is CATSRDRGNNQPQHF. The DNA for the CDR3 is TGTGCCACCAGCAGAGATAGGGGAAACAATCAGCCCCAGCATTTT. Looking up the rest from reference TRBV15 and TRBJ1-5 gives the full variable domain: DAMVIQNPRYQVTQFGKPVTLSCSQTLNHNVMYWYQQKSSQAPKLLFHYYDKDFNNEADTPDNFQSRRPNTSFCFLDIRSPGLGDTAMYLCATSRDRGNNQPQHFGDGTRLSIL.